Listed below are T cell receptor beta chains from one sample, sequenced in a study of breast tumors, draining lymph nodes, adjacent tissues. A single record per CDR3 protein comes from TCRdb applying MiXCR to the multiplex PCR reads. The sample includes approximately 120,000 distinct CDR3 sequences, about 20% seen only once; the top ten take about 2.2%. Sequenced: axillary lymph node tissue. Receptors originate from a female donor with breast cancer. Some clones in this sample may be carry-over from other donors' samples. Both conserved end residues are part of each CDR3. A D gene is named only where the DNA matches it firmly. The listing skips clone size in some rows; elsewhere it reads once, few, many or a size class.

j_gene: TRBJ2-4
abundance: .
v_gene: TRBV20-1
d_gene: TRBD2
CDR3nt: TGCAGTGCTAGAGATCCCCTAGCGGGGTCTCAGTACTTC
CDR3aa: CSARDPLAGSQYF

j_gene: TRBJ1-5
abundance: once
v_gene: TRBV27
d_gene: .
CDR3nt: TGTGCCAGCAGTTTATCGTTAAGTGGCAATCAGTCCCAGCATTTT
CDR3aa: CASSLSLSGNQSQHF

j_gene: TRBJ1-3
abundance: many
v_gene: TRBV6-1
d_gene: .
CDR3nt: TGTGCCAGCAGAGGATCGGCCTTACGGGGCACCATATATTTT
CDR3aa: CASRGSALRGTIYF

j_gene: TRBJ1-2
abundance: many
v_gene: TRBV2
d_gene: TRBD1
CDR3nt: TGTGCCAGCAGAGATAGGGACAGGGTAAACTATGGCTACACCTTC
CDR3aa: CASRDRDRVNYGYTF

j_gene: TRBJ2-1
abundance: many
v_gene: TRBV13
d_gene: .
CDR3nt: TGTGCCAGCAGCCTCCGGACTACCTACAATGAGCAGTTCTTC
CDR3aa: CASSLRTTYNEQFF

j_gene: TRBJ1-2
abundance: .
v_gene: TRBV28
d_gene: TRBD1
CDR3nt: TGTGCCAGCAGTGACTCCGAGACAGGGTACGGCTACACCTTC
CDR3aa: CASSDSETGYGYTF

j_gene: TRBJ1-2
abundance: .
v_gene: TRBV3-1
d_gene: .
CDR3nt: TGTGCCAGCAGCCACGAGTGGGGGGACTATGGCTACACCTTC
CDR3aa: CASSHEWGDYGYTF

j_gene: TRBJ2-7
abundance: many
v_gene: TRBV5-1
d_gene: TRBD1
CDR3nt: TGCGCCAGCAGCTTGTCACAGGGGGCCGACGAGCAGTACTTC
CDR3aa: CASSLSQGADEQYF

j_gene: TRBJ1-3
abundance: many
v_gene: TRBV5-1
d_gene: .
CDR3nt: TGCGCCAGCAGCTTGGATCCGTTCTCTGGAAACACCATATATTTT
CDR3aa: CASSLDPFSGNTIYF

j_gene: TRBJ2-7
abundance: many
v_gene: TRBV18
d_gene: .
CDR3nt: TGTGCCAGCTCACCACCGCCGGGACTCCTACGGGGATTGCAGTACTTC
CDR3aa: CASSPPPGLLRGLQYF

j_gene: TRBJ2-2
abundance: many
v_gene: TRBV20-1
d_gene: TRBD2
CDR3nt: TGCAGTGCTAGAGACCCGCGCGTTGGGAGGGACACCGGGGAGCTGTTTTTT
CDR3aa: CSARDPRVGRDTGELFF

j_gene: TRBJ1-3
abundance: many
v_gene: TRBV5-1
d_gene: .
CDR3nt: TGCGCCAGCAGCTTGCAGAGCTCTGGAAACACCATATATTTT
CDR3aa: CASSLQSSGNTIYF

j_gene: TRBJ2-2
abundance: many
v_gene: TRBV4-1
d_gene: TRBD2
CDR3nt: TGCGCCAGCAGCAATAGCGGGGCGGCCGGCGGGGAGCTGTTTTTT
CDR3aa: CASSNSGAAGGELFF

j_gene: TRBJ2-2
abundance: many
v_gene: TRBV20-1
d_gene: .
CDR3nt: TGCAGTGCTAAAGATTGGAACACCGGGGAGCTGTTTTTT
CDR3aa: CSAKDWNTGELFF

j_gene: TRBJ2-6
abundance: .
v_gene: TRBV29-1
d_gene: .
CDR3nt: TGCAGCGCCGCCTTTGCCGGGGCCAACGTCCTGACTTTC
CDR3aa: CSAAFAGANVLTF

j_gene: TRBJ1-6
abundance: many
v_gene: TRBV5-1
d_gene: .
CDR3nt: TGCGCCACCCAACTCACAGCAAATTCACCCCTCCACTTT
CDR3aa: CATQLTANSPLHF

j_gene: TRBJ2-1
abundance: many
v_gene: TRBV19
d_gene: TRBD1
CDR3nt: TGTGCCAGTAGTCTTGGGGTAGGGGGCGGCTCCTACAATGAGCAGTTCTTC
CDR3aa: CASSLGVGGGSYNEQFF

j_gene: TRBJ2-3
abundance: few
v_gene: TRBV28
d_gene: .
CDR3nt: TGTGCCAGCAGGGACCTAGAGGACTCTAGCACAGATACGCAGTATTTT
CDR3aa: CASRDLEDSSTDTQYF

j_gene: TRBJ2-4
abundance: .
v_gene: TRBV5-4
d_gene: .
CDR3nt: TGTGCCAGCAGCCCCGCCCGGGGGTCCAAAAACATTCAGTACTTC
CDR3aa: CASSPARGSKNIQYF

j_gene: TRBJ2-7
abundance: many
v_gene: TRBV15
d_gene: .
CDR3nt: TGTGCCACCAGCAGAGACCTGAGGAAGATATGGGCGAGCTCCTACGAGCAGTACTTC
CDR3aa: CATSRDLRKIWASSYEQYF

j_gene: TRBJ1-6
abundance: many
v_gene: TRBV6-5
d_gene: .
CDR3nt: TGTGCCAGCAGTTACGACGGTTCCTATAATTCACCCCTCCACTTT
CDR3aa: CASSYDGSYNSPLHF

j_gene: TRBJ2-1
abundance: many
v_gene: TRBV7-3
d_gene: TRBD2
CDR3nt: TGTGCCAGCAGCTTGGCTAGCGGGAGGTCGCAGTTCTTC
CDR3aa: CASSLASGRSQFF

j_gene: TRBJ2-2
abundance: many
v_gene: TRBV29-1
d_gene: TRBD1
CDR3nt: TGCAGCGTTGCCGGACAGGGGGTAGCCGGGGAGCTGTTTTTT
CDR3aa: CSVAGQGVAGELFF

j_gene: TRBJ2-3
abundance: many
v_gene: TRBV6-2/TRBV6-3
d_gene: TRBD2
CDR3nt: TGTGCCAGCAGTTACTCTAGCGGGAGAGATACGCAGTATTTT
CDR3aa: CASSYSSGRDTQYF

j_gene: TRBJ1-4
abundance: few
v_gene: TRBV28
d_gene: .
CDR3nt: TGTGCCAGCAGGTTCCACGGGGTTGAAAAACTGTTTTTT
CDR3aa: CASRFHGVEKLFF

j_gene: TRBJ2-1
abundance: .
v_gene: TRBV28
d_gene: TRBD2
CDR3nt: TGTGCCAGCAGTGTAATAGCTAGCGGGGGTTACAATGAGCAGTTCTTC
CDR3aa: CASSVIASGGYNEQFF

j_gene: TRBJ2-2
abundance: .
v_gene: TRBV6-1
d_gene: TRBD1
CDR3nt: TGTGCCAGCAGTGAAACTGGGACAGACAACGGGGAGCTGTTTTTT
CDR3aa: CASSETGTDNGELFF

j_gene: TRBJ2-5
abundance: many
v_gene: TRBV11-2
d_gene: TRBD2
CDR3nt: TGTGCCAGCAGCTTAATGGCGGGAGGTGTCTTTGAGACCCAGTACTTC
CDR3aa: CASSLMAGGVFETQYF

j_gene: TRBJ2-5
abundance: many
v_gene: TRBV30
d_gene: .
CDR3nt: TGTGCCTGGAGTCCTCTCCGGAGTCCCCAAGAGACCCAGTACTTC
CDR3aa: CAWSPLRSPQETQYF

j_gene: TRBJ2-7
abundance: many
v_gene: TRBV5-1
d_gene: TRBD2
CDR3nt: TGCGCCAGCAGCGCATCTAGCGGGGGCTCCTACGAGCAGTACTTC
CDR3aa: CASSASSGGSYEQYF

j_gene: TRBJ2-2
abundance: many
v_gene: TRBV12-3/TRBV12-4
d_gene: .
CDR3nt: TGTGCCAGCATCCCCTCGTCAGGGGCGGGCACCGGGGAGCTGTTTTTT
CDR3aa: CASIPSSGAGTGELFF

j_gene: TRBJ1-3
abundance: many
v_gene: TRBV9
d_gene: .
CDR3nt: TGTGCCAGCAGCGTAGCCCCCGGAAACACCATATATTTT
CDR3aa: CASSVAPGNTIYF

j_gene: TRBJ2-5
abundance: many
v_gene: TRBV18
d_gene: TRBD1
CDR3nt: TGTGCCAGCTCACCCCCCAGGACAGGGGGCACTGAGACCCAGTACTTC
CDR3aa: CASSPPRTGGTETQYF

j_gene: TRBJ1-5
abundance: many
v_gene: TRBV6-5
d_gene: .
CDR3nt: TGTGCCAGCAGGTCCAGGGGACATAGCAATCAGCCCCAGCATTTT
CDR3aa: CASRSRGHSNQPQHF

j_gene: TRBJ2-5
abundance: many
v_gene: TRBV2
d_gene: .
CDR3nt: TGTGCCAGCAGCGAAGGACTGGGAGAGACCCAGTACTTC
CDR3aa: CASSEGLGETQYF

j_gene: TRBJ2-3
abundance: many
v_gene: TRBV5-1
d_gene: TRBD1
CDR3nt: TGCGCCAGCAGCTTGGGGGACAGGGTGGATTCAGATACGCAGTATTTT
CDR3aa: CASSLGDRVDSDTQYF

j_gene: TRBJ2-5
abundance: .
v_gene: TRBV28
d_gene: .
CDR3nt: TGTGCCAGCGCGTCCGGGACCACGCAAGAGACCCAGTACTTC
CDR3aa: CASASGTTQETQYF

j_gene: TRBJ2-5
abundance: many
v_gene: TRBV3-1
d_gene: TRBD1
CDR3nt: TGTGCCAGCAGCTCAAGGGGGCTGGGGGAGACCCAGTACTTC
CDR3aa: CASSSRGLGETQYF

j_gene: TRBJ1-6
abundance: many
v_gene: TRBV10-2
d_gene: .
CDR3nt: TGCGCCAGCAGTGAGGGCAGGTTTAATAATTCACCCCTCCACTTT
CDR3aa: CASSEGRFNNSPLHF

j_gene: TRBJ2-3
abundance: many
v_gene: TRBV19
d_gene: TRBD2
CDR3nt: TGTGCCAGTACCCGCTCCACGGGAGGCGGGGATACGCAGTATTTT
CDR3aa: CASTRSTGGGDTQYF